This is a list of T cell receptor beta chains from one sample in a study of blood T cell repertoires in COVID-19. The method was immunoSEQ multiplex PCR; TCRdb's version includes in-frame clones alone and lacks a portion of them. The sample lists some 78,000 clones; about nine tenths were seen once. The sequencing sample was made of peripheral blood. Receptors were obtained from a woman between 45 and 65 years old in a cohort sampled during active COVID-19. Both conserved end residues are part of each CDR3. A D gene is named only where the DNA matches it firmly. Size is stated for part of the rows, as once, few or many counts, or as a class when the clone is expanded.

D,V,length,J,size,CDR3
.,TRBV11-2,14,TRBJ2-1,.,CASSPGLSYNEQFF
.,TRBV7-2,15,TRBJ2-1,.,CASRLATTDYNEQFF
TRBD1,TRBV5-4,18,TRBJ2-3,.,CASSLPLSRDRDTDTQYF
.,TRBV4-2,14,TRBJ1-1,.,CASSQLGETTEAFF
.,TRBV5-8,17,TRBJ1-4,few,CASSLAPEWGINEKLFF
.,TRBV6-5,16,TRBJ2-3,.,CASRYSAGISTDTQYF
TRBD2,TRBV3-1/TRBV3-2,17,TRBJ2-1,once,CASSQSGGTLFYNEQFF
TRBD1,TRBV11-2,14,TRBJ1-3,.,CASSHGTGVGTIYF
TRBD1,TRBV27,15,TRBJ2-5,few,CASTRQGTVGETQYF
TRBD1,TRBV3-1/TRBV3-2,14,TRBJ1-5,.,CASSSHRGHEPQHF
TRBD2,TRBV5-1,18,TRBJ2-5,.,CASSFRAPSGTRKETQYF
.,TRBV27,14,TRBJ2-7,.,CASSLTGSGYEQYF
.,TRBV6-5,13,TRBJ1-2,.,CASSDSPFYGYTF